This is a list of T cell receptor beta chains from one sample in a study of cytomegalovirus exposure and HLA in healthy donors. Assay used: immunoSEQ multiplex PCR; TCRdb lists only in-frame clones, some missing. The data show some 150,000 clones, 60% to 80% seen once. Sequencing input: PBMCs. Receptors were obtained from a woman in her 30s in good health and CMV-seronegative. CDR3s include the opening cysteine and the closing phenylalanine or tryptophan. Fields, in order: clone size, J gene, V gene, D gene, CDR3 protein. A D gene is named only where the DNA matches it firmly. Size is omitted from some rows. Given values are once, few, many or a class for expanded clones.

clone_size: .; j_call: TRBJ2-3; v_call: TRBV4-1; d_call: TRBD1; cdr3_aa: CASSLAGTGFEYF
clone_size: .; j_call: TRBJ2-7; v_call: TRBV18; d_call: .; cdr3_aa: CASSPGGVRYEQYF
clone_size: .; j_call: TRBJ2-1; v_call: TRBV7-8; d_call: .; cdr3_aa: CASSLDSLPYNEQFF
clone_size: .; j_call: TRBJ1-6; v_call: TRBV28; d_call: .; cdr3_aa: CASSVGGRVNSPLHF
clone_size: .; j_call: TRBJ2-3; v_call: TRBV9; d_call: .; cdr3_aa: CASSSRLAGDTQYF
clone_size: .; j_call: TRBJ2-2; v_call: TRBV7-6; d_call: .; cdr3_aa: CASSSSPGRSANTGELFF
clone_size: .; j_call: TRBJ1-2; v_call: TRBV9; d_call: TRBD1; cdr3_aa: CASSVVGTGIYGYTF
clone_size: once; j_call: TRBJ2-7; v_call: TRBV30; d_call: .; cdr3_aa: CAWSGFLQGYEQYF
clone_size: .; j_call: TRBJ2-3; v_call: TRBV19; d_call: .; cdr3_aa: CASSPGGTARILLDTQYF
clone_size: .; j_call: TRBJ2-7; v_call: TRBV18; d_call: TRBD2; cdr3_aa: CASSPATGGYEQYF
clone_size: .; j_call: TRBJ1-2; v_call: TRBV5-5; d_call: TRBD1; cdr3_aa: CASSGAGGGYGYTF
clone_size: .; j_call: TRBJ2-7; v_call: TRBV5-6; d_call: .; cdr3_aa: CASYDRYEQYF
clone_size: once; j_call: TRBJ2-5; v_call: TRBV5-8; d_call: .; cdr3_aa: CASSWTAARSQETQYF
clone_size: few; j_call: TRBJ1-5; v_call: TRBV23-1; d_call: TRBD1; cdr3_aa: CASSQGPTGVLNQPQHF
clone_size: few; j_call: TRBJ1-1; v_call: TRBV6-5; d_call: .; cdr3_aa: CASSHGSDSREAFF
clone_size: .; j_call: TRBJ2-7; v_call: TRBV6-1; d_call: .; cdr3_aa: CASSEYVGSSYEQYF
clone_size: .; j_call: TRBJ2-3; v_call: TRBV5-1; d_call: TRBD2; cdr3_aa: CASSLEPSGGTDTQYF
clone_size: .; j_call: TRBJ2-5; v_call: TRBV6-5; d_call: .; cdr3_aa: CASSRSQGQETQYF
clone_size: .; j_call: TRBJ1-2; v_call: TRBV19; d_call: TRBD1; cdr3_aa: CASSAGQGRYGYTF
clone_size: .; j_call: TRBJ2-7; v_call: TRBV5-4; d_call: TRBD1; cdr3_aa: CASSNGQGPYYEQYF
clone_size: .; j_call: TRBJ2-7; v_call: TRBV14; d_call: .; cdr3_aa: CASSQTGTGNYEQYF
clone_size: once; j_call: TRBJ2-1; v_call: TRBV7-6; d_call: TRBD2; cdr3_aa: CASSSSGGRYNEQFF
clone_size: .; j_call: TRBJ2-1; v_call: TRBV9; d_call: TRBD1; cdr3_aa: CASSLGDSESWEQFF
clone_size: .; j_call: TRBJ1-2; v_call: TRBV7-3; d_call: TRBD1; cdr3_aa: CASSPGQGAYGYTF
clone_size: .; j_call: TRBJ1-2; v_call: TRBV7-9; d_call: .; cdr3_aa: CASSLDSTYGYTF
clone_size: .; j_call: TRBJ1-5; v_call: TRBV19; d_call: .; cdr3_aa: CASSIGGEQPQHF
clone_size: .; j_call: TRBJ2-5; v_call: TRBV5-1; d_call: TRBD2; cdr3_aa: CASSLAASGQETQYF
clone_size: .; j_call: TRBJ2-3; v_call: TRBV7-3; d_call: .; cdr3_aa: CASSDPGRTDTQYF
clone_size: few; j_call: TRBJ1-2; v_call: TRBV5-1; d_call: .; cdr3_aa: CASREGNAANGYTF
clone_size: .; j_call: TRBJ2-1; v_call: TRBV7-2; d_call: .; cdr3_aa: CASSFGGGDEQFF
clone_size: .; j_call: TRBJ2-5; v_call: TRBV10-2; d_call: TRBD1; cdr3_aa: CASSESRTGLVETQYF
clone_size: .; j_call: TRBJ1-1; v_call: TRBV14; d_call: .; cdr3_aa: CASSQDWGHLNTEAFF
clone_size: few; j_call: TRBJ1-4; v_call: TRBV4-2; d_call: .; cdr3_aa: CASRGNEKLFF
clone_size: .; j_call: TRBJ1-6; v_call: TRBV29-1; d_call: .; cdr3_aa: CSVGTADNSPLHF
clone_size: once; j_call: TRBJ1-1; v_call: TRBV20-1; d_call: .; cdr3_aa: CSAFRTAEAFF
clone_size: .; j_call: TRBJ2-1; v_call: TRBV6-5; d_call: .; cdr3_aa: CASSYERESYNEQFF
clone_size: .; j_call: TRBJ1-1; v_call: TRBV6-5; d_call: TRBD1; cdr3_aa: CASSYSSGTGSTEAFF
clone_size: once; j_call: TRBJ2-3; v_call: TRBV4-1; d_call: TRBD1; cdr3_aa: CASSQVDRTDTQYF
clone_size: .; j_call: TRBJ2-7; v_call: TRBV23-1; d_call: TRBD1; cdr3_aa: CASSQSRTGVSYEQYF
clone_size: .; j_call: TRBJ1-1; v_call: TRBV27; d_call: .; cdr3_aa: CASSFVGGYTEAFF